This T cell receptor (beta chain) was observed in a study of blood T cells in healthy people across ages. Study-level points and caveats: Whereas aged donors had fewer naive CD4+ cells, long-lived donors had more of them and higher diversity.

This clonotype was seen many times. The antigen is unknown. Germline-derived CDR1 and CDR2 are PRHDT and FYEKMQ (reference sequence). The V gene lost 7 bases and the J gene lost 2 bases, with 13 bases spanning the gap. The CDR3 is made up of 14 amino acids. Alongside a J-beta primer mix, a sample-barcoded 5' primer served in a second PCR lasting about 7 to 11 cycles. Sequencing recovered at least 2.5 million CDR3-containing paired-end reads from each sample. TCRdb called the 5' RACE reads again in MiXCR, with one record for every CDR3 protein. The data contain about 730,000 distinct CDR3 sequences, roughly 44% of them singletons.

The chain carries TRBV13 and TRBJ2-3; a weak D match, TRBD2 (6 bases). This clonotype originated in a woman in her sixties or seventies in good health. The sequenced material came from blood. The CDR3 is CASNTGLITDTQYF. The CDR3 bases are TGTGCCAGCAACACGGGACTCATCACAGATACGCAGTATTTT.